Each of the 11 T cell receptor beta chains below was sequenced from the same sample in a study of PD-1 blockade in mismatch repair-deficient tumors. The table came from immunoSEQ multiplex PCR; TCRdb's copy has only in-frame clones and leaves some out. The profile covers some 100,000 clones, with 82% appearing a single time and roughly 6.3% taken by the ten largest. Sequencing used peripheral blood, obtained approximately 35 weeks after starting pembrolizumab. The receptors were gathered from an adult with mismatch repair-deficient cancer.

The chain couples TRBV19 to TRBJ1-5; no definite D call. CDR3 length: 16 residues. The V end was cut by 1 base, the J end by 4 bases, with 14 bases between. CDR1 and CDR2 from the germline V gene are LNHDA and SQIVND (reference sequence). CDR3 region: CASSIVNSISNQPQHF. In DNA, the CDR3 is TGTGCCAGTAGTATAGTGAACAGCATTTCAAATCAGCCCCAGCATTTT.

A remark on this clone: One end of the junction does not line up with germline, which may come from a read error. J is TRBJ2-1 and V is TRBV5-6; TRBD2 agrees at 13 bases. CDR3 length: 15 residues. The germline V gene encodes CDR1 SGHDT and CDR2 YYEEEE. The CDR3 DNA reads TGTGCCAGCAGCTCTGGACTAGCGGGGGACAATGAGCAGCTCTTC. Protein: CASSSGLAGDNEQLF.

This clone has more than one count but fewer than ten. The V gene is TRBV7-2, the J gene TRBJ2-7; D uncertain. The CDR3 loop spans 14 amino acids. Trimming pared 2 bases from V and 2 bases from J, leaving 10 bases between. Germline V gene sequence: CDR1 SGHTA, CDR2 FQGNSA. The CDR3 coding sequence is TGTGCCAGCAGCTTAATTGGTACAGCCTACGAGCAGTACTTC. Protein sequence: CASSLIGTAYEQYF.

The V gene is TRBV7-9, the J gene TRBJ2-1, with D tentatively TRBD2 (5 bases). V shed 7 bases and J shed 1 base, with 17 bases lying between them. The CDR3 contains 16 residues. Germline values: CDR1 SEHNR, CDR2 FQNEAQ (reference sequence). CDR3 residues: CASTYGSAGSYNEQFF. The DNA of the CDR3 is TGTGCCAGCACCTACGGAAGCGCGGGTTCCTACAATGAGCAGTTCTTC.

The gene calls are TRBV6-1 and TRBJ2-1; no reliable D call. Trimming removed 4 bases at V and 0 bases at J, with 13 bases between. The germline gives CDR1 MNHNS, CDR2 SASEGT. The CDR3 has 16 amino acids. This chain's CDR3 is CASSASGETSYNEQFF. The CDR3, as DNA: TGTGCCAGCAGTGCTTCTGGGGAAACCTCCTACAATGAGCAGTTCTTC.

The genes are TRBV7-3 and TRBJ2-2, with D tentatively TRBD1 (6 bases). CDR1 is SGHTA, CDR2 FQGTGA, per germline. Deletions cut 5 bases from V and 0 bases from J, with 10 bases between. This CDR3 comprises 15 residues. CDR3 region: CASSAGTPNTGELFF. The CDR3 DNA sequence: TGTGCCAGCAGCGCCGGGACACCGAACACCGGGGAGCTGTTTTTT.

CDR3: CASSQDSSEPGHEQYF. The CDR3 nucleotides are TGCGCCAGCAGCCAAGATAGCTCCGAGCCGGGTCACGAGCAGTACTTC. This chain joins TRBV4-3 and TRBJ2-7; D is unresolved. The V gene lost 0 bases and the J gene lost 5 bases, with 17 bases spanning the gap. CDR1 is LGHNA and CDR2 is YSLEER in the germline V gene. CDR3 size: 16 residues.

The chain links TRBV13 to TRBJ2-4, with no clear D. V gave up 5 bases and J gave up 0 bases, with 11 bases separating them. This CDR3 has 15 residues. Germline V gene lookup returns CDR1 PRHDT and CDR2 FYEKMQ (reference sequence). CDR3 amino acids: CASSNSLLAKNIQYF. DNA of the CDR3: TGTGCCAGCAGCAACTCGCTACTAGCCAAAAACATTCAGTACTTC. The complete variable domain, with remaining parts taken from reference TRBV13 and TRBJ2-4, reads AAGVIQSPRHLIKEKRETATLKCYPIPRHDTVYWYQQGPGQDPQFLISFYEKMQSDKGSIPDRFSAQQFSDYHSELNMSSLELGDSALYFCASSNSLLAKNIQYFGAGTRLSVL.

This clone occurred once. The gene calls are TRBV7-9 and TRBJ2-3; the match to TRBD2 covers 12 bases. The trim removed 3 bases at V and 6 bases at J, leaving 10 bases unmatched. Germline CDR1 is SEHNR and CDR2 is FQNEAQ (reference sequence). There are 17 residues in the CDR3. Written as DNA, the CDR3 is TGTGCCAGCAGCTTCTTCTTAACTAGCGGGAGGTCCGATACGCAGTATTTT. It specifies CASSFFLTSGRSDTQYF.

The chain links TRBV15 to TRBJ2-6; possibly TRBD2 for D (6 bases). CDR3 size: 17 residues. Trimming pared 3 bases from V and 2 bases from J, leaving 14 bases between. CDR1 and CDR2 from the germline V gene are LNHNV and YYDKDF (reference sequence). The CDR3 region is CATSSPGGVTGANVLTF. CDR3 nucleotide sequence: TGTGCCACCAGCAGTCCAGGAGGGGTTACTGGGGCCAACGTCCTGACTTTC.

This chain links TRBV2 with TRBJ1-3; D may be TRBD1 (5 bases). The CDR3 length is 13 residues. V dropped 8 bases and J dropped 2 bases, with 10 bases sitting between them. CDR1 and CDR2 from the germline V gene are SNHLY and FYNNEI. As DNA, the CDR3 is TGTGCCAGCGTAGGGACCGCTGGAAACACCATATATTTT. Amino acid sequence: CASVGTAGNTIYF.